The 4 T cell receptor beta chains below all came from one sample that was sequenced in a study of PD-1 blockade in classical Hodgkin lymphoma. Documented time point: cycle 4 day 1 (C4D1), after 6 weeks of nivolumab. Every patient was affected by relapse after autologous stem cell transplantation, while exposure to brentuximab vedotin was not uniform. Profiling relied on immunoSEQ multiplex PCR, and the TCRdb table lists in-frame clones only, not all of them. The data hold approximately 24,000 clones, with roughly four fifths observed a single time. The sequences come from peripheral blood mononuclear cells (PBMCs), collected before the fourth cycle of nivolumab. The receptors originated from a human donor with classical Hodgkin lymphoma.

This chain uses TRBV5-1 with TRBJ1-1; 8 bases agree with TRBD1. V lost 4 bases and J lost 1; bases outside the gene matches: 6. The CDR3 has 15 amino acids. CDR1 and CDR2 from the germline V gene are SGHRS and YFSETQ. The DNA of the CDR3 is TGCGCCAGCAGCCTCCGGACAGGGAAGAACACTGAAGCTTTCTTT. Amino acids: CASSLRTGKNTEAFF.

The chain couples TRBV19 to TRBJ1-3; D ambiguous. Trimming removed 7 bases from V and 4 bases from J, with 17 bases in between. In germline, CDR1 is LNHDA, CDR2 SQIVND (reference sequence). This CDR3 contains 15 residues. CDR3 protein: CASTAGGISGNTIYF. In DNA form, the CDR3 reads TGTGCCAGTACAGCGGGCGGCATCTCCGGAAACACCATATATTTT. Looking up the rest from reference TRBV19 and TRBJ1-3 gives the full variable domain: DGGITQSPKYLFRKEGQNVTLSCEQNLNHDAMYWYRQDPGQGLRLIYYSQIVNDFQKGDIAEGYSVSREKKESFPLTVTSAQKNPTAFYLCASTAGGISGNTIYFGEGSWLTVV.

V usage is TRBV27 and J usage is TRBJ2-1; 10 bases are shared with TRBD2. This CDR3 is 16 amino acids long. Germline assignment: CDR1 MNHEY and CDR2 SMNVEV (reference sequence). V lost 5 bases, J lost 3 bases, and 7 bases stayed unmatched. CDR3 residues: CASSASSGGFYNEQFF. The CDR3 DNA sequence: TGTGCCAGCAGTGCCTCTAGCGGGGGCTTCTACAATGAGCAGTTCTTC.

The J gene is TRBJ1-5, the V gene TRBV5-4, with D possibly TRBD1 on 5 matching bases. Germline V CDR1 and CDR2: SGHNT, YYREEE (reference sequence). V shed 0 bases and J shed 6 bases, with 7 bases lying between them. The CDR3 extends over 13 amino acids. The CDR3 sequence is CASSLGRGQPQHF. The CDR3 bases are TGTGCCAGCAGCTTGGGGAGGGGTCAGCCCCAGCATTTT.